The present T cell receptor (beta chain) was sequenced within a study of preoperative IRX-2 immunotherapy in early breast cancer. The treatment: preoperative locoregional IRX-2 cytokine immunotherapy. TCRdb's table, derived via immunoSEQ multiplex PCR, lists solely in-frame clones and lacks some. This repertoire shows under 45,000 clones, about 95% found once; its top ten account for 1.6%. CDR3 length equals 13 residues. The V gene lost 0 bases and the J gene lost 1 base, with 6 bases spanning the gap. Germline CDR1 SQVTM, CDR2 ANQGSEA. The chain uses TRBV29-1 and TRBJ1-1; D gene uncertain. The specimen was tumor tissue, collected after IRX-2 immunotherapy. This receptor was identified in a human donor with breast cancer. The CDR3 loop reads CSVEDQENTEAFF. The CDR3 bases are TGCAGCGTTGAAGATCAAGAGAACACTGAAGCTTTCTTT.